This entry describes one T cell receptor beta chain. The sample originates from a study of OX40 agonist ivuxolimab in advanced cancers. Across the whole study: Patients received intravenous ivuxolimab every 2 weeks at 0.01 to 10 mg/kg.

Sampling of blood occurred at baseline, cycle 4 day 1, and cycle 7 day 1. The table came from immunoSEQ multiplex PCR; TCRdb's copy has only in-frame clones and leaves some out. The sample consists of about 42,000 clones, 85% to 90% of them appearing once. The germline V gene has CDR1 PRHDT and CDR2 FYEKMQ (reference sequence). The CDR3 runs to 15 residues. Trimming shortened V by 6 bases and J by 0 bases, and 15 bases separated the two germline ends. This chain joins TRBV13 and TRBJ2-7; D tentatively fits TRBD1 or TRBD2 (8 bases each). This receptor was obtained from an adult with an advanced solid tumor such as melanoma, head and neck, liver or kidney cancer. Specimen: CD4+ or CD8+ T cells sorted from blood, collected in a trial of the OX40 agonist ivuxolimab. CDR3 region: CASRHRGTSSYEQYF. Here the CDR3 DNA reads TGTGCCAGCAGACACAGGGGGACTAGCTCCTACGAGCAGTACTTC.